These 16 T cell receptor beta chains were all obtained from the same sample, sequenced in a study of blood T cells in healthy people across ages. The use of a sample-barcoded 5' primer and a J-beta primer mix characterized a second PCR of about 7 to 12 cycles. Via MiXCR, TCRdb re-called the 5' RACE reads, giving one row per CDR3 protein. In the table there are about 930,000 distinct CDR3 sequences, roughly 29% of which are singletons. The same sample was also studied in work on T cells of mothers and their children.

What was sequenced was blood. The receptors were sampled from a woman between 35 and 50 years old in good health.

This clonotype has just a few counts. V is TRBV14 and J is TRBJ2-1, with TRBD2 matching 14 bases. The CDR3 is 17 amino acids. The J segment lost 7 bases and the V segment lost 1 base, leaving 6 bases of the junction unmatched. The germline CDR1 and CDR2 sequences are SGHDN and FVKESK. The CDR3 is CASSQALGTSGGNEQFF. In nucleotides, the CDR3 is TGTGCCAGCAGCCAAGCCTTGGGGACTAGCGGGGGTAATGAGCAGTTCTTC.

Regarding this clonotype: This could be a read error, since a much larger clone is one nucleotide away. This CDR3 is CAGSLGSGKYYNEQFF. CDR3 DNA sequence: TGTGCCGGCAGCCTTGGCAGCGGGAAATACTACAATGAGCAGTTCTTC. The V gene is TRBV7-3, the J gene TRBJ2-1, with TRBD2 matching 7 bases. Germline CDR1 reads SGHTA; CDR2 reads FQGTGA. The CDR3 consists of 16 residues.

The table lists this clonotype with a few counts. This sequence joins TRBV7-2 and TRBJ2-3, with 7 bases identical to TRBD1. The V segment lost 4 bases and the J segment 1 base; nucleotides outside the gene matches: 5. The CDR3 length is 15 residues. CDR1 is SGHTA and CDR2 is FQGNSA in the germline V gene. The CDR3 region has the DNA TGTGCCAGCAGCTCCACAGGGGTGGGCACAGATACGCAGTATTTT. It codes for CASSSTGVGTDTQYF.

This clonotype was observed many times. The V gene is TRBV9, the J gene TRBJ2-5; perhaps D is TRBD1 or TRBD2 (5 bases each). CDR1 SGDLS and CDR2 YYNGEE come from the germline V gene. CDR3 length: 16 amino acids. Trimming removed 1 base at V and 7 bases at J, with 20 bases between. The CDR3 region is CASSVNVGRDGGTQYF. The DNA of the CDR3 is TGTGCCAGCAGCGTAAACGTAGGCAGGGACGGCGGGACCCAGTACTTC.

This clonotype was seen ten or more times. This chain links TRBV6-6 with TRBJ2-1; 12 nucleotides match TRBD2. CDR3 length: 17 amino acids. Looked up from germline, CDR1 is MNHNY and CDR2 is SVGAGI (reference sequence). With V trimmed by 0 bases and J by 8 bases, 8 bases remained unmatched. The CDR3, as DNA: TGTGCCAGCAGTTACTCGATGGCTAGCGGGGGGGCATATGAGCAGTTCTTC. Protein product: CASSYSMASGGAYEQFF.

The chain couples TRBV2 to TRBJ1-1, with a weak D call TRBD1 (5 bases). This CDR3 region has 14 residues. Trimming shortened V by 2 bases and J by 4 bases, and 11 bases separated the two germline ends. The germline V gene has CDR1 SNHLY and CDR2 FYNNEI. CDR3 protein: CASSETMGPTEAFF. Here the CDR3 DNA reads TGTGCCAGCAGTGAAACGATGGGGCCCACTGAAGCTTTCTTT. Together with reference TRBV2 and TRBJ1-1, the CDR3 gives the full variable domain: EPEVTQTPSHQVTQMGQEVILRCVPISNHLYFYWYRQILGQKVEFLVSFYNNEISEKSEIFDDQFSVERPDGSNFTLKIRSTKLEDSAMYFCASSETMGPTEAFFGQGTRLTVV.

As for this clonotype: A clone one base away is much larger, so this may be a read error. V and J are TRBV6-2 or TRBV6-3 and TRBJ2-1, with 9 bases lining up with TRBD2. Per germline, CDR1 MNHEY and CDR2 SVGEGT. The CDR3 has 15 amino acids. The CDR3 loop reads CTSSPLGLANNEQFF. The DNA for the CDR3 is TGTACCAGCAGTCCACTGGGACTAGCTAACAATGAGCAGTTCTTC.

The gene calls are TRBV6-6 and TRBJ2-1; 7 bases are a match to TRBD2. The CDR3 has 13 residues. Trimming cost V 7 bases and J 8 bases; bases outside gene matches: 8. CDR1 MNHNY and CDR2 SVGAGI come from the germline V gene (reference sequence). The CDR3 loop is CASKGGSFDEQFF. For the CDR3, the DNA is TGTGCCAGCAAGGGCGGGAGTTTCGATGAGCAGTTCTTC.

CDR3: CASSLIAGQGPYEQYF. The CDR3 DNA reads TGTGCCAGCAGCTTAATCGCGGGACAGGGGCCATACGAGCAGTACTTC. This chain links TRBV7-2 with TRBJ2-7, with TRBD1 matching 10 bases. V lost 2 bases and J lost 4; bases outside the gene matches: 8. The length of the CDR3 is 16 residues. The germline CDR1 and CDR2 sequences are SGHTA and FQGNSA.

As concerns this clonotype: This may be a read error: a much more frequent sequence differs by one nucleotide. V usage is TRBV5-5 and J usage is TRBJ2-5; TRBD2 matches at 10 bases. The CDR3 is 17 residues long. V trimming: 0 bases; J trimming: 11 bases; junction bases outside the gene matches: 16. The germline V gene has CDR1 SGHKS and CDR2 YYEKEE (reference sequence). The CDR3 is CASSLGVGLAGDNEQYF. CDR3 sequence (DNA): TGTGCCAGCAGCTTGGGGGTCGGGCTAGCGGGGGATAATGAGCAGTACTTC. The variable domain in full, completed from reference TRBV5-5 and TRBJ2-5, reads DAGVTQSPTHLIKTRGQQVTLRCSPISGHKSVSWYQQVLGQGPQFIFQYYEKEERGRGNFPDRFSARQFPNYSSELNVNALLLGDSALYLCASSLGVGLAGDNEQYFGPGTRLLVL.

This clonotype was seen ten or more times. The chain carries TRBV12-3 or TRBV12-4 and TRBJ2-7, with 9 bases identical to TRBD2. With 5 bases clipped from V and 5 bases from J, the junction kept 16 bases outside the gene matches. The CDR3 is 17 amino acids. CDR3 amino acids: CASSHDSPAGGPHEQYF. CDR3 coding DNA: TGTGCCAGCAGTCATGACTCTCCAGCGGGGGGACCCCACGAGCAGTACTTC.

CDR3 nucleotides: TGTGCCAGCAGCCTCACTCTAGCGGGCGGCGGGGAGCTGTTTTTT. It translates to CASSLTLAGGGELFF. J is TRBJ2-2 and V is TRBV7-2; 8 nucleotides align to TRBD2. Germline loops: CDR1 SGHTA, CDR2 FQGNSA. After removal of 5 bases from V and 7 bases from J, the junction contained 9 bases not matched to a gene. The length of the CDR3 is 15 residues.

In its sample, this clonotype was seen many times. V gene TRBV6-6 combines with J gene TRBJ2-1; TRBD2 agrees at 13 bases. The CDR3 totals 17 residues. The ends lost 5 bases at V and 2 bases at J; junction bases unmatched: 6. The germline V gene has CDR1 MNHNY and CDR2 SVGAGI (reference sequence). The CDR3 DNA is TGTGCCAGCAGTCTACGACTAGCGGGGGGCCCCTACAATGAGCAGTTCTTC. Translation: CASSLRLAGGPYNEQFF.

The gene calls are TRBV7-6 and TRBJ2-1, with 9 bases identical to TRBD1. Germline V gene sequence: CDR1 SGHVS, CDR2 FNYEAQ. The CDR3 has 17 amino acids. Unmatched junction bases numbered 14, after V lost 5 bases and J lost 6 bases. This chain's CDR3 is CASSATGTGFVGNEQFF. CDR3 DNA: TGTGCCAGCAGCGCAACCGGGACAGGGTTTGTAGGCAATGAGCAGTTCTTC.

This clonotype has a handful of counts. Possible read error: a much larger clone is one base away. The V call is TRBV24-1, the J call TRBJ2-7; possible D gene TRBD2, 5 bases. The CDR3 covers 14 residues. V lost 5 bases and J 0 bases, leaving 10 bases between the germline ends. CDR1 is KGHDR and CDR2 is SFDVKD in the germline V gene. DNA for the CDR3: TGTGCCACCAGTGTCGGACGGGGCTCCTACGAGCAGTACTTC. This encodes CATSVGRGSYEQYF.

This clonotype was seen ten or more times. The CDR3 sequence is CASSRLAGGVTDTQYF. DNA of the CDR3: TGTGCCAGCAGTAGACTAGCGGGGGGAGTCACAGATACGCAGTATTTT. The gene calls are TRBV12-3 or TRBV12-4 and TRBJ2-3; 13 bases align to TRBD2. The CDR3 has 16 residues. The trim removed 5 bases at V and 2 bases at J, leaving 4 bases unmatched.